One sample yielded the 22 T cell receptor beta chains listed below, sequenced in a study of blood T cell repertoires in COVID-19. Some clones are missing from TCRdb's copy, which holds only in-frame ones; the method was immunoSEQ multiplex PCR. The sample holds a few hundred thousand clones; roughly 80% are singletons and the top ten take roughly 10%. The specimen was peripheral blood. These receptors were collected from a woman aged 80 or over with acute or convalescent COVID-19.

This clone was recorded a few times. V and J are TRBV6-5 and TRBJ2-2, with TRBD1 as a possible D gene (5 bases). Trimming cost V 5 bases and J 0 bases, with 10 bases left between them. Per germline, CDR1 MNHEY and CDR2 SVGAGI. This CDR3 contains 15 residues. CDR3 region: CASSPQGSNTGELFF. The CDR3 nucleotides read TGTGCCAGCAGTCCCCAGGGATCGAACACCGGGGAGCTGTTTTTT.

The CDR3 DNA follows: TGTGCCAGCTCACCATCACACAGAGATAACACTGAAGCTTTCTTT. This encodes CASSPSHRDNTEAFF. This sequence joins TRBV18 and TRBJ1-1, with unresolved D. V was trimmed by 2 bases and J by 2 bases, leaving 12 bases between them. The length of the CDR3 is 15 residues. From germline, CDR1 is KGHSH and CDR2 LQKENI. Using reference TRBV18 and TRBJ1-1 for the parts outside the CDR3, the full variable domain is NAGVMQNPRHLVRRRGQEARLRCSPMKGHSHVYWYRQLPEEGLKFMVYLQKENIIDESGMPKERFSAEFPKEGPSILRIQQVVRGDSAAYFCASSPSHRDNTEAFFGQGTRLTVV.

The chain carries TRBV5-8 and TRBJ1-5, with a tentative D call TRBD1 (5 bases). V was clipped by 6 bases and J by 1 base, with 20 bases between them. CDR1 is SGHTS, CDR2 YDEGEE, per germline. The CDR3 is made up of 17 amino acids. CDR3 region: CASTSHGGVRSNQPQHF. For the CDR3, the DNA is TGTGCCAGCACCTCCCACGGGGGGGTAAGAAGCAATCAGCCCCAGCATTTT.

The chain employs TRBV30 and TRBJ2-5, with D unresolved. Trimming left V 2 bases short and J 5 bases short, with 9 bases between. The CDR3 consists of 12 residues. Germline V gives CDR1 GTSNPN, CDR2 SVGIG (reference sequence). The CDR3 spells CAWSRFPETQYF. DNA of the CDR3: TGTGCCTGGAGTCGGTTCCCGGAGACCCAGTACTTC.

The V and J genes are TRBV3-1 (or the pseudogene TRBV3-2) and TRBJ1-6; 7 nucleotides line up with TRBD1. Germline lookup yields CDR1 LGHDT and CDR2 YNNKEL (reference sequence). The CDR3 sequence is 14 residues long. Losses at the gene ends were 5 bases for V and 6 bases for J; bases not matched to a gene: 4. The CDR3 coding sequence is TGTGCCAGCAGCAACGGACAGGCTAATTCACCCCTCCACTTT. It encodes CASSNGQANSPLHF.

This clone was seen only a few times. CDR3 DNA sequence: TGTGCCTGGACCCCGACAGGGGATCCCTACAATGAGCAGTTCTTC. It translates to CAWTPTGDPYNEQFF. This chain links TRBV30 with TRBJ2-1, with TRBD1 matching over 8 bases. After removal of 4 bases from V and 2 bases from J, the junction contained 7 bases not matched to a gene. Germline CDR1 reads GTSNPN; CDR2 reads SVGIG (reference sequence). The CDR3 covers 15 residues.

The chain couples TRBV6-2 or TRBV6-3 to TRBJ2-2; 7 positions match TRBD1. V was pared by 2 bases and J by 1 base, with 4 bases of the junction left unmatched. CDR1 is MNHEY and CDR2 is SVGEGT in the germline V gene. This CDR3 is built from 16 residues. The CDR3 DNA follows: TGTGCCAGCAGTTACACCGGGACAGTGAACACCGGGGAGCTGTTTTTT. Protein product: CASSYTGTVNTGELFF.

The chain couples TRBV5-1 to TRBJ2-1; no reliable D call. Trimming removed 0 bases at V and 0 bases at J, with 10 bases between. Germline-derived CDR1 and CDR2 are SGHRS and YFSETQ. This CDR3 has 16 residues. This chain's CDR3 is CASSLEIPSSYNEQFF. DNA for the CDR3: TGCGCCAGCAGCTTGGAAATTCCCAGCTCCTACAATGAGCAGTTCTTC.

The table lists this clone with a few counts. The chain has TRBV23-1 and TRBJ1-5, with TRBD1 as a possible D gene (5 bases). TRBV23-1 is known as an ORF, though its function is uncertain. This CDR3 has 14 residues. V lost 5 bases, J lost 0 bases, and 8 bases lay in between. The CDR3 sequence is CASSGGYSNQPQHF. The CDR3 DNA follows: TGCGCCAGCAGTGGGGGGTATAGCAATCAGCCCCAGCATTTT.

The V gene is TRBV4-3, the J gene TRBJ2-1; TRBD2 might be the D (6 bases). V was trimmed by 0 bases and J by 4 bases, leaving 13 bases between them. This CDR3 is 16 amino acids long. CDR1 is LGHNA and CDR2 is YSLEER in the germline V gene. The CDR3 DNA follows: TGCGCCAGCAGCCAAGAGGGCGGGGTAAGATACAATGAGCAGTTCTTC. Its translation is CASSQEGGVRYNEQFF.

The chain combines TRBV28 with TRBJ2-7; 9 nucleotides align to TRBD1. CDR1 MDHEN and CDR2 SYDVKM come from the germline V gene. This CDR3 is built from 15 residues. V trimming: 1 base; J trimming: 5 bases; junction bases outside the gene matches: 6. CDR3 residues: CASSLSGTGYHEQYF. The CDR3 DNA reads as TGTGCCAGCAGTTTATCCGGGACAGGGTACCACGAGCAGTACTTC.

The chain recombines TRBV6-2 or TRBV6-3 with TRBJ2-7; tentative D call: TRBD1 (6 bases). V lost 5 bases to trimming and J lost 0 bases, with 17 bases between them. This CDR3 has 16 residues. Germline V gene sequence: CDR1 MNHEY, CDR2 SVGEGT. The CDR3 protein is CASSNTGGLSSYEQYF. In nucleotides, the CDR3 is TGTGCCAGCAGTAACACTGGGGGCTTGAGCTCCTACGAGCAGTACTTC.

V is TRBV7-2 and J is TRBJ2-2; perhaps TRBD1 as D (5 bases). The CDR3 has 16 amino acids. Germline V CDR1 and CDR2: SGHTA, FQGNSA. The V end lost 4 bases, the J end lost 0 bases, and 12 bases lay between the germline ends. The CDR3 region has the DNA TGTGCCAGCAGCTCAAGACAGATTGCGAACACCGGGGAGCTGTTTTTT. The encoded protein is CASSSRQIANTGELFF.

The chain recombines TRBV19 with TRBJ2-1; 7 bases are shared with TRBD1. The germline V gene has CDR1 LNHDA and CDR2 SQIVND (reference sequence). The CDR3 is 14 residues long. V gave up 10 bases and J gave up 3 bases; unmatched junction bases: 9. The CDR3 loop is CATLPGQNYNEQFF. CDR3 DNA sequence: TGTGCCACCCTTCCGGGACAGAACTACAATGAGCAGTTCTTC.

The gene calls are TRBV3-1 (or the pseudogene TRBV3-2) and TRBJ2-5; no clear D gene. Deletions cut 6 bases from V and 0 bases from J, with 5 bases between. This CDR3 comprises 12 residues. Germline V gene data show CDR1 as LGHDT and CDR2 as YNNKEL (reference sequence). This chain's CDR3 is CASRRYQETQYF. In DNA form, the CDR3 reads TGTGCCAGCAGACGGTACCAAGAGACCCAGTACTTC.

The chain is built from TRBV7-9 and TRBJ1-1; 9 bases fit TRBD1. The J segment lost 6 bases and the V segment lost 9 bases, leaving 11 bases of the junction unmatched. The CDR3 loop spans 14 amino acids. CDR1 is SEHNR and CDR2 is FQNEAQ in the germline V gene (reference sequence). CDR3 in DNA: TGTGCCAGTATTCCAGGACAGGGGATTTCTGAAGCTTTCTTT. It yields the protein CASIPGQGISEAFF.

The rearrangement uses TRBV11-3 and TRBJ2-5; D gene unclear. Per the germline V gene, CDR1 is SGHNT and CDR2 is YENEEA. V was cut by 2 bases and J by 1 base, with 5 bases left in between. The CDR3 sequence is 13 residues long. The CDR3 region is CASSLSSQETQYF. DNA of the CDR3: TGTGCCAGCAGCTTAAGCTCCCAAGAGACCCAGTACTTC.

The rearrangement uses TRBV11-3 and TRBJ2-7; 9 bases fit TRBD1. The V and J ends lost 0 bases and 3 bases, in that order; junction bases with no gene match: 6. CDR1 and CDR2 from the germline V gene are SGHNT and YENEEA. This CDR3 has 16 residues. The CDR3 sequence is CASSLEDLGQGYEQYF. In DNA, the CDR3 is TGTGCCAGCAGCTTAGAGGACCTGGGACAGGGCTACGAGCAGTACTTC.

The sample holds one count of this clone. This sequence joins TRBV11-3 and TRBJ2-5, with 14 bases lining up with TRBD2. The CDR3 is 17 residues long. Germline V gene lookup returns CDR1 SGHNT and CDR2 YENEEA. V lost 4 bases, J lost 5 bases, and 9 bases stayed unmatched. The CDR3 loop reads CASSWGLAGVARETQYF. In DNA, the CDR3 is TGTGCCAGCAGCTGGGGACTAGCGGGGGTTGCGCGGGAGACCCAGTACTTC.

This clone was picked up a small number of times. V is TRBV28 and J is TRBJ2-1; D possibly corresponds to TRBD1 (5 bases). The V and J ends lost 6 bases and 3 bases respectively, with 33 bases between them. The length of the CDR3 is 21 residues. CDR1 is MDHEN and CDR2 is SYDVKM in the germline V gene. CDR3 sequence: CASSQRRPQTDSRPNYNEQFF. DNA of the CDR3: TGTGCCAGCAGCCAAAGGCGTCCCCAGACCGACAGCCGCCCGAACTACAATGAGCAGTTCTTC. The full variable domain, in which reference TRBV28 and TRBJ2-1 provide the parts outside the CDR3, is DVKVTQSSRYLVKRTGEKVFLECVQDMDHENMFWYRQDPGLGLRLIYFSYDVKMKEKGDIPEGYSVSREKKERFSLILESASTNQTSMYLCASSQRRPQTDSRPNYNEQFFGPGTRLTVL.

The genes are TRBV27 and TRBJ1-2, with 7 bases lining up with TRBD1. The V gene end was trimmed by 3 bases and the J gene end by 2 bases; junction bases not matched to a gene: 0. CDR3 length: 13 amino acids. CDR1 and CDR2 from the germline V gene are MNHEY and SMNVEV (reference sequence). The CDR3 region is CASSLGQNYGYTF. CDR3 sequence (DNA): TGTGCCAGCAGTTTGGGACAGAACTATGGCTACACCTTC.

The V call is TRBV7-3, the J call TRBJ2-2, with TRBD2 matching 10 bases. The CDR3 is 19 residues long. The ends lost 4 bases at V and 2 bases at J; junction bases unmatched: 13. The V gene's germline CDR1 is SGHTA and CDR2 FQGTGA. In DNA, the CDR3 is TGTGCCAGCAGCTCACGGGGAGCGGGAGGGCCTAAAAACACCGGGGAGCTGTTTTTT. Encoded protein: CASSSRGAGGPKNTGELFF.